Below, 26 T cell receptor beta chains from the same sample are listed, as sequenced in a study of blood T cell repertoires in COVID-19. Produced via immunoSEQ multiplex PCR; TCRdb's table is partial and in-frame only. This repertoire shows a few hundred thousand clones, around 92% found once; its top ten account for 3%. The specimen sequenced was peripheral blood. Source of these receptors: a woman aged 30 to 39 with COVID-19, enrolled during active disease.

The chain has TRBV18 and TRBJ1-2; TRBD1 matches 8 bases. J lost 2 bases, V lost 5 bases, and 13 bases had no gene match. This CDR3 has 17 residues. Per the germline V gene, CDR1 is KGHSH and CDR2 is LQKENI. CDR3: CASSAGGSIPINYGYTF. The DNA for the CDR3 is TGTGCCAGCTCAGCAGGGGGCTCCATCCCTATCAACTATGGCTACACCTTC.

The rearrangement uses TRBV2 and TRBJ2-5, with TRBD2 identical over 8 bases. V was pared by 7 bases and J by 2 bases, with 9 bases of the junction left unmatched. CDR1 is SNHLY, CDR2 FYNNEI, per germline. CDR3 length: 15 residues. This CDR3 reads CASNTLPGGQETQYF. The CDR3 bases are TGTGCCAGCAATACTTTACCGGGGGGGCAAGAGACCCAGTACTTC.

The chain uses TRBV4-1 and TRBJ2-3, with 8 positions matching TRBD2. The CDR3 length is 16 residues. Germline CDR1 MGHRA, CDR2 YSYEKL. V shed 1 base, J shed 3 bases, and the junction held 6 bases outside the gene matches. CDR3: CASSQVPGGGTDTQYF. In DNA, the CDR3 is TGCGCCAGCAGCCAAGTCCCCGGCGGGGGGACAGATACGCAGTATTTT.

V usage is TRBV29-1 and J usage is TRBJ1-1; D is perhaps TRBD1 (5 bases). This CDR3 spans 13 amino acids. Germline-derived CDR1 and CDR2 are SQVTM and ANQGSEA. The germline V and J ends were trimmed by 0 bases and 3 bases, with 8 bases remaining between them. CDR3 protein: CSVEDRADTEAFF. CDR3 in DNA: TGCAGCGTTGAAGACAGGGCGGACACTGAAGCTTTCTTT.

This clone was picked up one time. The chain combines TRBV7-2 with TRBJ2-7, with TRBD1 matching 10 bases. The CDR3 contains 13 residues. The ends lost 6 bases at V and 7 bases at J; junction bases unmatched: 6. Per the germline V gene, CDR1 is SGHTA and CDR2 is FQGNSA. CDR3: CASRTGGAEEQYF. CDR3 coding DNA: TGTGCCAGCAGGACAGGGGGCGCGGAGGAGCAGTACTTC. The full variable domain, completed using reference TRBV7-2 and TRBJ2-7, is GAGVSQSPSNKVTEKGKDVELRCDPISGHTALYWYRQSLGQGLEFLIYFQGNSAPDKSGLPSDRFSAERTGGSVSTLTIQRTQQEDSAVYLCASRTGGAEEQYFGPGTRLTVT.

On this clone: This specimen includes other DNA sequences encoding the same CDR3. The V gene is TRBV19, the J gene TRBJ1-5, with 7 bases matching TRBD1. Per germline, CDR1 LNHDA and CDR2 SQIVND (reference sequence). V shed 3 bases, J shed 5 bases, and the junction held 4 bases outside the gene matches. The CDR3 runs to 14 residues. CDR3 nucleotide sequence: TGTGCCAGTAGTATTAGACAGGGCGATCAGCCCCAGCATTTT. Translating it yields CASSIRQGDQPQHF.

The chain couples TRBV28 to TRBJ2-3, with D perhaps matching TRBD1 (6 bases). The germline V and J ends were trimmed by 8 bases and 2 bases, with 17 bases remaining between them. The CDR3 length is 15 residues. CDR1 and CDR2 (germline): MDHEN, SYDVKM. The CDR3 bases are TGTGCCAGCTGGGGAAGGGGACACTACACAGATACGCAGTATTTT. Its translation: CASWGRGHYTDTQYF.

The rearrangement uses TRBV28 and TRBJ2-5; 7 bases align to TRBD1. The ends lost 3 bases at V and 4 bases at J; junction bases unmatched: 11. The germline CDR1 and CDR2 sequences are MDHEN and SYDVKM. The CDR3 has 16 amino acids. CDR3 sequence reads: CASSFLRQGVGETQYF. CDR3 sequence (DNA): TGTGCCAGCAGTTTCCTTAGACAGGGAGTTGGAGAGACCCAGTACTTC.

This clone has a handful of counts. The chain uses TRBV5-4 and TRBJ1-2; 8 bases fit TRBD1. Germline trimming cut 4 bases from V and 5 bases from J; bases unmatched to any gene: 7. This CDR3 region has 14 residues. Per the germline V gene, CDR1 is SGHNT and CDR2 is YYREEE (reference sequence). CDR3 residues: CASSGDRRTYGYTF. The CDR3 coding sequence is TGTGCCAGCAGCGGGGACAGGAGAACATATGGCTACACCTTC.

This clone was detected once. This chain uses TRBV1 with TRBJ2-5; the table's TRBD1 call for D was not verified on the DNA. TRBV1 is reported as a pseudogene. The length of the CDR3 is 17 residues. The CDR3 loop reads CTSSPPPPRQDQETQYF. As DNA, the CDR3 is TGCACCAGCAGCCCCCCCCCTCCTCGACAGGACCAAGAGACCCAGTACTTC.

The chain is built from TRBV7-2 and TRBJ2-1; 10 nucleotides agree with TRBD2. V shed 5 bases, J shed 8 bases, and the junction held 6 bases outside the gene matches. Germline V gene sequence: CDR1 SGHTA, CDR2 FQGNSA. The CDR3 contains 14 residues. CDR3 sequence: CASSLRLAGDEQFF. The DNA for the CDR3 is TGTGCCAGCAGCCTCAGACTAGCGGGTGATGAGCAGTTCTTC.

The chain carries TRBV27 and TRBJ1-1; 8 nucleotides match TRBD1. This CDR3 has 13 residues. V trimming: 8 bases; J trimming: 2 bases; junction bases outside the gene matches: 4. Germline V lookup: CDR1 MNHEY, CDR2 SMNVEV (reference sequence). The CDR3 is CASQGAGNTEAFF. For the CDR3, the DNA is TGTGCCAGCCAGGGGGCGGGAAACACTGAAGCTTTCTTT.

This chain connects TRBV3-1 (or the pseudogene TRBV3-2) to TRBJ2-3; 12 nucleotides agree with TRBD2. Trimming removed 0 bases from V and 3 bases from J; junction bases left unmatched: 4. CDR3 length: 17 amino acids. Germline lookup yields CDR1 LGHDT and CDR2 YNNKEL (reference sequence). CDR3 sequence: CASSQEGLAGGTDTQYF. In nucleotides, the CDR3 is TGTGCCAGCAGCCAAGAGGGGCTAGCGGGGGGGACAGATACGCAGTATTTT.

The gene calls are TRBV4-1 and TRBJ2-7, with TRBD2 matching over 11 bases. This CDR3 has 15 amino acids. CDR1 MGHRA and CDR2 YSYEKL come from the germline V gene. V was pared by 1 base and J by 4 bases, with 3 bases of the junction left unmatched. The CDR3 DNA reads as TGCGCCAGCAGCCAAGTGAGACTAGCGGGGTACGAGCAGTACTTC. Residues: CASSQVRLAGYEQYF.

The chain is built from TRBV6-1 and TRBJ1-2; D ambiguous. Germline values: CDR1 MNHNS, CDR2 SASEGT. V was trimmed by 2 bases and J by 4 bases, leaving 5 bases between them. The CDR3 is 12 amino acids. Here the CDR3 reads CASSERGYGYTF. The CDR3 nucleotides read TGTGCCAGCAGTGAACGGGGCTATGGCTACACCTTC.

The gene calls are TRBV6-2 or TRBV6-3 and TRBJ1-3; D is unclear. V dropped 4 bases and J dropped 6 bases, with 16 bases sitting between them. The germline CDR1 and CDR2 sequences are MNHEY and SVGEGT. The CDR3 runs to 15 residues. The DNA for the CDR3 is TGTGCCAGCAGTTCCGGTAGTCAGGTAGAAAACACCATATATTTT. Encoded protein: CASSSGSQVENTIYF.

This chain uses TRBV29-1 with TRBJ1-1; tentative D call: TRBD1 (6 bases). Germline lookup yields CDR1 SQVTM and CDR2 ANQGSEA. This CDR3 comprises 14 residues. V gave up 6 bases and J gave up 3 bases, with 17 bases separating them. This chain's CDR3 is CSVTGHLSYTEAFF. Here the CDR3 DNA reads TGCAGCGTAACGGGACATCTGAGTTACACTGAAGCTTTCTTT.

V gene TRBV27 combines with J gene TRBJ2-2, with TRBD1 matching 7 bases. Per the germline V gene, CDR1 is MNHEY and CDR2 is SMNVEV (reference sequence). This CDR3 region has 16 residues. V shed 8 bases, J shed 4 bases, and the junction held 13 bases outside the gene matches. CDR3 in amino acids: CASGAVGGPTTGELFF. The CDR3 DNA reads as TGTGCCAGCGGGGCCGTAGGGGGCCCGACCACCGGGGAGCTGTTTTTT.

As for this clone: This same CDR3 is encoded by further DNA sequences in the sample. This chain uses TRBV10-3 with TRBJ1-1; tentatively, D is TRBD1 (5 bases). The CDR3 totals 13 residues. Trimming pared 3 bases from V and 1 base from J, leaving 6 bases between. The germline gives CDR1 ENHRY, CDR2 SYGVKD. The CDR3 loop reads CAISDRANTEAFF. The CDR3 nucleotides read TGTGCCATCAGTGACAGGGCGAACACTGAAGCTTTCTTT.

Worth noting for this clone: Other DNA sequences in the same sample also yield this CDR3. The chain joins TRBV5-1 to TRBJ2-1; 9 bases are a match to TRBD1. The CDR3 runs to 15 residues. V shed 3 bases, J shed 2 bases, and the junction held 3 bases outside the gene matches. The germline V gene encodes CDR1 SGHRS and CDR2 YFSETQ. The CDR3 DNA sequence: TGCGCCAGCAGCTGGGGACAGGGCCCCTACAATGAGCAGTTCTTC. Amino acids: CASSWGQGPYNEQFF. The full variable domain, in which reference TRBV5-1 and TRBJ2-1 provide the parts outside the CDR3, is KAGVTQTPRYLIKTRGQQVTLSCSPISGHRSVSWYQQTPGQGLQFLFEYFSETQRNKGNFPGRFSGRQFSNSRSEMNVSTLELGDSALYLCASSWGQGPYNEQFFGPGTRLTVL.

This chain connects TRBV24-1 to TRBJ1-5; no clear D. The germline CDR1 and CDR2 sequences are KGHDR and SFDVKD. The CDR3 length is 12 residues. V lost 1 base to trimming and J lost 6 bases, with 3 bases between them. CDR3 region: CATSDFGQPQHF. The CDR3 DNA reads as TGTGCCACCAGTGATTTCGGTCAGCCCCAGCATTTT.

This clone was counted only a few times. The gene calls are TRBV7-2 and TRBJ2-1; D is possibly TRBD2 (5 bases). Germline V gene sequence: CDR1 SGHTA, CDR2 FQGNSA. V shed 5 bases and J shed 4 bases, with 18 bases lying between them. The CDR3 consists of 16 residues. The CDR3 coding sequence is TGTGCCAGCAGCCTACTAGGGTCCACCCGTTACAATGAGCAGTTCTTC. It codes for CASSLLGSTRYNEQFF.

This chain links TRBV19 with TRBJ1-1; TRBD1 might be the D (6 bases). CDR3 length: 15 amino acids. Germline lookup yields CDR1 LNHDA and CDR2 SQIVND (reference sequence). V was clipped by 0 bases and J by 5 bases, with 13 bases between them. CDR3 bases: TGTGCCAGTAGTATAGATCGACAGGCTAAAACTGAAGCTTTCTTT. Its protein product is CASSIDRQAKTEAFF.

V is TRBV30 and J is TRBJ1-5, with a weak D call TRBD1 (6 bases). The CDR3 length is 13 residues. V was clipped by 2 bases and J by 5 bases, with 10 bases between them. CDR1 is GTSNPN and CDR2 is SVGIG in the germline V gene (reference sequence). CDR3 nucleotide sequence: TGTGCCTGGAGTACACAGGGAGATCAGCCCCAGCATTTT. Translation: CAWSTQGDQPQHF.

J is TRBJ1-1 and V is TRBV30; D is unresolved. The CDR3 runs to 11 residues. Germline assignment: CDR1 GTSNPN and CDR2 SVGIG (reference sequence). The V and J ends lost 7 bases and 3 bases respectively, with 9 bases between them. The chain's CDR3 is CASSRYTEAFF. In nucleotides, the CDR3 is TGTGCCTCCTCCCGTTACACTGAAGCTTTCTTT.

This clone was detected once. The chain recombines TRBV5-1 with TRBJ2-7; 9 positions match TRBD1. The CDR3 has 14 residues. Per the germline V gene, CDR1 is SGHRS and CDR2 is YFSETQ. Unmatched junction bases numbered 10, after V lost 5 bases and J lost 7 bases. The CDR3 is CASSSGTGLDEQYF. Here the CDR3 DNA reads TGCGCCAGCAGTTCCGGGACAGGGCTTGATGAGCAGTACTTC.